The T cell receptor (beta chain) under discussion was sequenced for a study of CXCR3-negative and CXCR3-positive naive CD8 T cells. Carrying UMI labels, the TRB cDNA libraries were prepared through 5' RACE. TCRdb re-called the 5' RACE reads; every CDR3 protein appears as one record, without DNA. The sample yields fewer than 90,000 distinct CDR3 sequences, of which the top ten take up around 0.53%. Notes on the study in general: When CXCR3-positive naive cells were set against CXCR3-negative naive cells, the former had more hydrophobic TRB CDR3s. Diversity ran similarly high across both naive subsets but far lower in memory CD8+ cells.

The sorter processed each CD8+ T cell subset in triplicate at 280,000 or so cells apiece. CDR1 is SGHVS and CDR2 is FNYEAQ in the germline V gene. This CDR3 has 14 residues. About this clonotype itself: Its antigen is currently unknown.

V gene TRBV7-6 combines with J gene TRBJ2-7; TCRdb selects TRBD1, and the lack of DNA leaves this call unchecked. Sequencing was carried out using naive CXCR3+ CD8+ T cells from blood. Subset: CD45RO-CCR7+CD27+CD95- naive CD8+ T cells expressing CXCR3 (TNR3+). This clonotype was obtained from a human donor in good health. Some clones in this sample may be carry-over from other donors' samples. CDR3 in amino acids: CASSLGGGGHEQYF.